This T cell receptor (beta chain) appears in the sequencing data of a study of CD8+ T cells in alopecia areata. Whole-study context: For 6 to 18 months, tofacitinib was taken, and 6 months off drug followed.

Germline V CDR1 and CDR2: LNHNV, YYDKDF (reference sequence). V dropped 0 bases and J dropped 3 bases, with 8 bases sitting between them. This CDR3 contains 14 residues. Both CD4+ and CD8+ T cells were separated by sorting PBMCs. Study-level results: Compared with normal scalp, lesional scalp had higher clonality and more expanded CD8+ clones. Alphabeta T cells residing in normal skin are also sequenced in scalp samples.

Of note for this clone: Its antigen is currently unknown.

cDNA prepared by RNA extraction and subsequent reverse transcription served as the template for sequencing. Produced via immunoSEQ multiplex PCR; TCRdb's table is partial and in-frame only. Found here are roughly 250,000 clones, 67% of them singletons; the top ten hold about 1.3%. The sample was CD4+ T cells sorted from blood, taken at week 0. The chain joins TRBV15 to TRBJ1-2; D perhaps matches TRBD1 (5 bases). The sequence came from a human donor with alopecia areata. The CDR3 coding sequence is TGTGCCACCAGCAGAGAAGGGACGGACTATGGCTACACCTTC. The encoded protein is CATSREGTDYGYTF. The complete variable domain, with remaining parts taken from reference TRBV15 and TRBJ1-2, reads DAMVIQNPRYQVTQFGKPVTLSCSQTLNHNVMYWYQQKSSQAPKLLFHYYDKDFNNEADTPDNFQSRRPNTSFCFLDIRSPGLGDTAMYLCATSREGTDYGYTFGSGTRLTVV.